Sequencing of this TCR beta chain was carried out in a study of regulatory T cells in long-lasting Graves disease. The CDR3 length is 11 residues. Germline CDR1 is MNHEY and CDR2 is SVGAGI. The V end lost 3 bases, the J end lost 11 bases, and 9 bases lay between the germline ends. Time point reported: newly diagnosed GD, antithyroid drugs for less than 3 months. With RNA extracted from PBMCs as input, the TCR library was made. Arm-PCR of CDR3 regions and iRepertoire HTBI primers were the basis on which TCR beta libraries were built. One entry per CDR3 protein results from TCRdb running MiXCR on the multiplex PCR reads. This table has roughly 500,000 distinct CDR3 sequences, around an eighth appearing once. This sample was also put to use in a study of T cells in Graves' hyperthyroidism and ophthalmopathy. That work adds: First-round RT-PCR with HTBI primers amplified the TCR CDR3 region.

The V gene is TRBV6-5, the J gene TRBJ2-3; perhaps TRBD2 as D (5 bases). The sequencing used peripheral blood mononuclear cells (PBMCs), collected at new diagnosis, from a patient treated with antithyroid drugs. The source is a man aged 25 to 40 with Graves disease. CDR3 DNA sequence: TGTGCCAGCAGTTATAAGGACTGGCAGTATTTT. Translated: CASSYKDWQYF.